This TCR beta chain was recorded in a study of OX40 agonist ivuxolimab in advanced cancers. TCRdb's copy holds only in-frame clones and misses some; the assay was immunoSEQ multiplex PCR. The top ten hold roughly a sixth of the sample, which has tens of thousands of clones, about 88% seen once. Per the germline V gene, CDR1 is SGDLS and CDR2 is YYNGEE. The V end lost 4 bases, the J end lost 0 bases, and 14 bases lay between the germline ends. The CDR3 spans 15 residues. The sample in question was CD4+ or CD8+ T cells sorted from blood, obtained in a trial of the OX40 agonist ivuxolimab. The sequence derives from an adult with an advanced solid tumor such as melanoma, head and neck, liver or kidney cancer. This chain uses TRBV9 with TRBJ2-7; weak D call: TRBD2 (6 bases). The CDR3 here is CASSSRDSPSYEQYF. CDR3 DNA: TGTGCCAGCAGCTCTAGGGACTCCCCCTCCTACGAGCAGTACTTC.